This TCR beta chain stems from a study of blood T cell repertoires in COVID-19 (dated by TCRdb to about 2020). At the level of the whole study: The collaborator samples originated in the United States, Italy and Spain and spanned the acute and convalescent phases of COVID-19. The material from the prospective study consisted of cDNA or gDNA derived from T cells, B-cell-depleted T cells, or PBMCs. Deeply sampled blood TCRbeta repertoires from subjects exposed to, actively infected with, or recovered from COVID-19 were included in the dataset. The repertoires were released in a freely available public database meant as a resource for research on the immune response to SARS-CoV-2. The samples were drawn from the first 160 participants of the ongoing ImmuneRACE study and from roughly 1,300 subjects provided by 6 global collaborators. The sample metadata nearly always contained a de-identified subject ID, COVID-19 status, age in years and sex. Where HLA class I and class II types were available, the types were taken from metadata supplied by the sample provider, not from assay-based typing.

The CDR3 goes from the cysteine to the phenylalanine over 17 residues. The entry retains the CDR3 DNA only, 51 bases that are in frame from base 1. V was cut back by 0 bases and J by 4 bases, leaving a gap of 18 bases between them. In the germline V gene (reference sequence), CDR1 corresponds to SEHNR and CDR2 to FQNEAQ. The immunoSEQ Assay, a bias-controlled multiplex PCR, was used to amplify TCRbeta CDR3 regions from genomic DNA. In the authors' own workflow: The number of nucleated cells in each sample was estimated from the amplification of reference gene primers within the assay. Sequence reads were collapsed and filtered to measure the absolute abundance of every unique TCRbeta CDR3 rearrangement. For each sample, productive Simpson clonality was calculated by taking the square root of Simpson's diversity index across productive rearrangements. TCRdb re-hosts the immuneACCESS table, in-frame sequences only. Its copies lack some clones; in the studies checked, an unresolved V gene accounts for under half of them, and the cause for the rest is not known. D and trimming come from the DNA, and the V and J calls and clone size come from that table. This sample is represented by about 260,000 clones; 88% of them were singletons. The top ten clones comprise roughly 4% of the sample.

Another Seattle source contributed samples from volunteer blood donors who had recovered from COVID-19. Collaborating institutions collected whole blood in K2EDTA tubes following their own protocols. For TCRbeta analysis, collaborator samples were shipped as frozen whole blood, as isolated PBMCs, or as DNA extracted from either sample type. Summary of the overall study and its limitations: How much clinical and demographic metadata was included differed by source and by participant, and the metadata was provided uncurated.

Concerning this clone: There is no known antigen for this receptor. Per-base quality was not reported, and no clone a single base away is much larger than it.

The rearrangement combines TRBV7-9 with TRBJ1-2, with no D gene named confidently. The sequenced material came from peripheral blood. The TCR originated in a man between 60 and 70 years old who had recovered from COVID-19. The CDR3 protein is CASSLASGLNPPYGYTF. The base sequence is TGTGCCAGCAGCTTAGCGTCAGGCCTCAATCCCCCCTATGGCTACACCTTC.